This TCR beta chain was found in a study of T cells in Graves' hyperthyroidism and ophthalmopathy (dated by TCRdb to the late 2010s). As for the study more broadly: Peripheral blood was sampled at the time of initial diagnosis, prior to any treatment. To identify distinguishing TCR V-J signatures, a discovery cohort of roughly 100 patients was used, comprising 40 to 45 with Graves' ophthalmopathy and approximately 58 with stable Graves' hyperthyroidism. Whether ophthalmopathy could be predicted prospectively was tested in an independent validation cohort made up of approximately 19 hyperthyroidism patients plus 17 patients who later progressed to ophthalmopathy. For training and testing, the 100 or so patients in the discovery cohort were randomly divided in a 7:3 ratio. In several Graves' hyperthyroidism patients, the study also compared T-cell repertoires from thyroid tissue with T-cell repertoires from blood. Once sampling was done, hyperthyroidism patients were given methimazole at a starting dose of 30 mg daily, whereas ophthalmopathy patients were given high-dose intravenous methylprednisolone. The paper reports TCR Vbeta CDR3 sequencing of some 140 peripheral blood samples: around 45 ophthalmopathy, fewer than 85 hyperthyroidism and about 17 progressor patients. Overall study outcomes, separate from this receptor: During validation, the model predicted progression to ophthalmopathy a median of approximately 6.5 months ahead of onset, with almost 71% sensitivity and more than 72% specificity. Sample size was not statistically predetermined, and investigators were not blinded to group allocation. Ophthalmopathy was separated from stable hyperthyroidism by a 13 V-J signature model, with about 86% sensitivity and 81% to 83% specificity obtained in cross-validation and 80%/75% obtained in testing. Most expanded thyroid clonotypes (frequency above 0.001) were also found in blood, which suggests that blood repertoires may mirror thyroid immune responses.

This clonotype was seen a handful of times. The antigen it binds to is not known. The sample holds no much larger clone one base away, and base qualities are not on file. Amplification of TCR beta CDR3 regions was carried out from RNA transcripts. A first-round RT-PCR of the TCR CDR3 used the HTBI primer set with the Qiagen OneStep RT-PCR kit. Libraries were constructed in a second round of multiplex PCR, after which size selection and purification were carried out. Libraries were sequenced paired-end with 100 bp reads on an Illumina HiSeq2000. The original methods were these. SOAPnuke was used to process the raw data, throwing out any read that contained adapters or uncalled bases, had a mean Phred below 15, or lacked an exact constant-primer or identifier match. COPE v1.2.5 was used to merge high-quality paired reads, and clonotypes were defined as unique nucleotide sequences. MiTCR v1.1 was used to align clonotypes to the IMGT TRBV, TRBD and TRBJ reference segments. Only V-J combinations with frequency above 0.0001, covering 99% to 99.2% of repertoires, were analysed. The TCS score was defined as the ratio of F50 (clonal expansion) to E x V (chaos), calculated using BLOSUM62-based TCRdist between CDR3 peptides within each V-J. Welch's t-statistics and random forest reduced roughly 500 V-J features to 13, which were used in a naive Bayes classifier (R e1071). TCRdb cleaned the public reads at Q25 with fastp, built clones with MiXCR and kept in-frame beta chains. Each CDR3 protein appears once, grouped with its most common genes and DNA. The V and J calls were determined by TCRdb, not by the authors. The table for this sample lists 250,000 to 350,000 distinct CDR3 sequences; around 20% of them were counted only once. Roughly 60% of the sample belongs to the ten largest clones.

From a lookup of the germline V gene, CDR1 and CDR2 are SGHVS and FQNEAQ. Germline trimming: 1 base from V, 6 bases from J; junction bases outside gene matches: 3. The CDR3 spans 16 residues, from the cysteine through the phenylalanine. Just CDR3 DNA is preserved here, 48 bases in frame from base 1. Moderately to severely active disease, a Clinical Activity Score of at least 3, a NOSPECS grade of at least 4, and a duration under 3 months were present in ophthalmopathy patients. Patients with uncontrolled infections, other autoimmune diseases, pregnancy or lactation were excluded. Clinical symptoms, serum thyroxine and TRAb, thyroid ultrasound, and orbital computed tomography formed the basis for the diagnoses. Ficoll-Paque density gradient centrifugation was used to isolate PBMCs from about 9 ml of fresh peripheral blood. Total RNA was extracted using Trizol reagent, and RNA quality was assessed on an Agilent 2100 Bioanalyzer.

This TCR came from a man aged 30-40 years with Graves' ophthalmopathy. Sequencing was carried out using blood. The chain was built from TRBV7-8 and TRBJ2-2; the central 12 bases match TRBD2. CDR3 protein: CASSLDGLAGPGELFF. Read as DNA, the sequence is TGTGCCAGCAGCTTAGATGGACTAGCGGGACCCGGGGAGCTGTTTTTT.